This record concerns one TCR beta chain sequence. Per germline, CDR1 MNHEY and CDR2 SMNVEV (reference sequence). The CDR3 runs 15 residues. V was pared by 10 bases and J by 0 bases, with 8 bases of the junction left unmatched. The data originate from a study of blood T cell repertoires in COVID-19. About the study: Researchers got acute and convalescent COVID-19 samples from the United States, Italy and Spain. In each case, the material was cDNA or gDNA derived from T cells, B-cell-depleted T cells, or PBMCs.

Measured with immunoSEQ multiplex PCR; TCRdb has only the in-frame clones, and not every one. The data show 55,000 to 70,000 clones, with about 86% seen just once and 4.1% held by the top ten. The receptor was isolated from a man in his fifties or sixties with acute or convalescent COVID-19. The source material was peripheral blood. The V and J genes are TRBV27 and TRBJ2-1, with TRBD2 matching over 8 bases. This CDR3 is CATRGRFSSYNEQFF. DNA of the CDR3: TGTGCCACCCGCGGGAGGTTTAGCTCCTACAATGAGCAGTTCTTC.